Below, 3 T cell receptor beta chains from the same sample are listed, as sequenced in a study of T cell changes during pregnancy in multiple sclerosis. The table came from immunoSEQ multiplex PCR; TCRdb's copy has only in-frame clones and leaves some out. The repertoire consists of 49,000 or so clones, with roughly nine tenths occurring once and the leading ten covering 0.3% to 0.4%. Here the sequenced sample was CD4+ T cells from peripheral blood mononuclear cells, taken in the second trimester of pregnancy. The receptors stem from a female donor in good health, enrolled as a control in a pregnancy study.

The chain has TRBV30 and TRBJ2-3; TRBD2 is a possible D gene (7 bases). CDR3 length: 13 residues. Trimming left V 7 bases short and J 4 bases short, with 15 bases between. CDR1 is GTSNPN, CDR2 SVGIG, per germline (reference sequence). In nucleotides, the CDR3 is TGTGCCTCCCAAGGGGGGGACGCAGATACGCAGTATTTT. This encodes CASQGGDADTQYF.

In this sample, this clone turned up once. V usage is TRBV9 and J usage is TRBJ2-1; D is possibly TRBD1 (5 bases). The germline CDR1 and CDR2 sequences are SGDLS and YYNGEE. This CDR3 spans 15 amino acids. V shed 0 bases and J shed 5 bases, with 12 bases lying between them. The chain's CDR3 is CASSVAPSRDNEQFF. Written as DNA, the CDR3 is TGTGCCAGCAGCGTAGCTCCTTCCAGGGACAATGAGCAGTTCTTC.

V usage is TRBV7-6 and J usage is TRBJ2-7; 9 positions agree with TRBD1. V lost 4 bases to trimming and J lost 3 bases; unmatched junction nucleotides: 1. The CDR3 length is 13 residues. The V gene's germline CDR1 is SGHVS and CDR2 FNYEAQ. This chain's CDR3 is CASSSDRGYEQYF. In DNA form, the CDR3 reads TGTGCCAGCAGCTCGGACAGGGGCTACGAGCAGTACTTC.